These T cell receptor beta chains were read from a single sample in a study of early T cells in non-severe SARS-CoV-2 infection. TCRdb reprocessed the 5' RACE reads via MiXCR and lists one record per CDR3 protein. The table lists about 100,000 distinct CDR3 sequences, less than 15% of them singletons, with 2% to 2.5% in the top ten. Sequencing was performed on whole blood. The receptors were gathered from an adult who was a healthcare worker with PCR-confirmed SARS-CoV-2 infection or an uninfected control (not recorded which). Each CDR3 is given with its conserved first and last residue. A D gene is named only where the DNA matches it firmly. Clone size is not always given. Where it is, it says once, few, many or a class for expanded clones.

abundance,d_gene,j_gene,v_gene,CDR3nt,CDR3aa
many,-,TRBJ1-1,TRBV12-3/TRBV12-4,TGTGCCAGCAGTTTGGGTCGGGAAGCTTTCTTT,CASSLGREAFF
many,-,TRBJ1-3,TRBV7-2,TGTGCCAGCAGCTTAGGGGCTGGAAACACCATATATTTT,CASSLGAGNTIYF
few,TRBD1,TRBJ2-5,TRBV5-6,TGTGCCAGCAGCGCTCCAACCGACAGGGTCCAAGAGACCCAGTACTTC,CASSAPTDRVQETQYF
few,-,TRBJ1-4,TRBV28,TGTGCCACCCAGGGGAATGAAAAACTGTTTTTT,CATQGNEKLFF
few,-,TRBJ2-3,TRBV7-9,TGTGCCAGCAGCTTATATCCGGGCTCAGATACGCAGTATTTT,CASSLYPGSDTQYF
many,-,TRBJ2-1,TRBV19,TGTGCCAGTAGTATTCCCGAGGGTGTCTACAATGAGCAGTTCTTC,CASSIPEGVYNEQFF
-,-,TRBJ2-7,TRBV5-1,TGCGCCAGCAGCCCTAGGGGCAGGGGAGGGACCTACGAGCAGTACTTC,CASSPRGRGGTYEQYF
many,-,TRBJ2-2,TRBV6-5,TGTGCCAGCAGTTACTCCAGAGCGATCACCGGGGAGCTGTTTTTT,CASSYSRAITGELFF
few,-,TRBJ2-2,TRBV2,TGTGCCAGCAGTGAGGTCAGGTTCTCGTCCGGGGAGCTGTTTTTT,CASSEVRFSSGELFF
few,TRBD1,TRBJ2-1,TRBV29-1,TGCAGCGTTAAAGAGGGGGCTACAGGGTCCAATGAGCAGTTCTTC,CSVKEGATGSNEQFF
many,TRBD2,TRBJ2-5,TRBV3-1,TGTGCCAGCAGCCAAGAGGGACTAGCGAAAGAGACCCAGTACTTC,CASSQEGLAKETQYF
many,-,TRBJ2-5,TRBV4-1,TGCGCCAGCAGCCCACAATCGACAGGGACCCAGTACTTC,CASSPQSTGTQYF
many,TRBD2,TRBJ2-1,TRBV28,TGTGCCAGCACCCCTGGACTAGGAAGGTGGTATGAGCAGTTCTTC,CASTPGLGRWYEQFF
few,-,TRBJ2-7,TRBV6-5,TGTGCCAGCAGTTACTCGAGGGGCTCCTACGAGCAGTACTTC,CASSYSRGSYEQYF
-,TRBD1,TRBJ2-7,TRBV7-9,TGTGCCAGCAGCTTATACCGGACAGGGGGCTTTTACGAGCAGTACTTC,CASSLYRTGGFYEQYF
few,TRBD1,TRBJ2-3,TRBV6-6,TGTGCCAGCAGTTACTCGGGACAGGGGGCGGCAGATACGCAGTATTTT,CASSYSGQGAADTQYF
many,-,TRBJ1-5,TRBV5-1,TGCGCCAGCAGCTGGAACGGGGGACAGCCCCAGCATTTT,CASSWNGGQPQHF